These 29 T cell receptor beta chains originate from one sample sequenced in a study of shared clonotypes between healthy human individuals. Produced via immunoSEQ multiplex PCR; TCRdb's table is partial and in-frame only. The data contain about 800,000 clones, about 96% of them singletons. Naive CD8 cells lacked CD45RO, underwent positive selection for CCR7 and left out terminally differentiated effector memory CD45RA+ cells. Sequences were obtained from naive CD8+ T cells sorted from blood. All receptors come from a young man in good health.

This chain joins TRBV28 and TRBJ2-7, with D uncertain. Germline V gene lookup returns CDR1 MDHEN and CDR2 SYDVKM. V lost 3 bases to trimming and J lost 2 bases, with 8 bases between them. The CDR3 is 13 residues long. In DNA form, the CDR3 reads TGTGCCAGCAGTTTGTCCAGTGCCTACGAGCAGTACTTC. Protein: CASSLSSAYEQYF.

J is TRBJ2-1 and V is TRBV7-6, with 9 bases identical to TRBD2. The CDR3 sequence is 17 residues long. V shed 4 bases, J shed 0 bases, and the junction held 7 bases outside the gene matches. Germline CDR1 reads SGHVS; CDR2 reads FNYEAQ. CDR3 region: CASSSIAGVGSYNEQFF. CDR3 DNA sequence: TGTGCCAGCAGCTCAATAGCGGGAGTGGGCTCCTACAATGAGCAGTTCTTC.

This chain uses TRBV4-3 with TRBJ1-2; 7 bases line up with TRBD1. The CDR3 runs to 14 residues. V gave up 4 bases and J gave up 8 bases; unmatched junction bases: 10. The germline gives CDR1 LGHNA, CDR2 YSLEER. CDR3 in amino acids: CASSLTDRWDGYTF. CDR3 sequence (DNA): TGCGCCAGCAGCCTGACGGACAGGTGGGACGGCTACACCTTC.

This clone showed up just once. The chain employs TRBV9 and TRBJ2-1; possible D gene TRBD2, 5 bases. Trimming took 0 bases from V and 1 from J, leaving 11 bases between them. The CDR3 sequence is 16 residues long. Germline CDR1 and CDR2: SGDLS and YYNGEE. As DNA, the CDR3 is TGTGCCAGCAGCGTAGAGCGGAAATCTTCCTACAATGAGCAGTTCTTC. It translates to CASSVERKSSYNEQFF.

The J gene is TRBJ1-5, the V gene TRBV28; tentative D call: TRBD1 (5 bases). CDR1 MDHEN and CDR2 SYDVKM come from the germline V gene. The germline V and J ends were trimmed by 4 bases and 7 bases, with 11 bases remaining between them. The CDR3 runs 13 residues. In DNA form, the CDR3 reads TGTGCCAGCAGTTCTCTAGGACACCAGCCCCAGCATTTT. Protein: CASSSLGHQPQHF.

A single count supports this clone. The chain uses TRBV6-5 and TRBJ2-5, with D maybe TRBD1 (6 bases). V was shortened by 0 bases and J by 4 bases, with 9 bases between the two germline ends. The V gene's germline CDR1 is MNHEY and CDR2 SVGAGI. CDR3 length: 14 residues. The CDR3 nucleotides read TGTGCCAGCAGTTACTCTGGGGGCTTAGAGACCCAGTACTTC. It is translated as CASSYSGGLETQYF.

The rearrangement links TRBV4-3 to TRBJ2-1, with 7 bases that match TRBD2. Trimming removed 0 bases from V and 0 bases from J; junction bases left unmatched: 2. Germline CDR1 is LGHNA and CDR2 is YSLEER. The CDR3 sequence is 16 residues long. The CDR3 DNA follows: TGCGCCAGCAGCCAAGAGGGGGGGAGCTCCTACAATGAGCAGTTCTTC. Amino acid sequence: CASSQEGGSSYNEQFF.

A word on this clone: Other DNA sequences of this sample code for an identical CDR3. This chain joins TRBV11-2 and TRBJ2-7; D is ambiguous. The CDR3 runs 10 residues. Trimming removed 3 bases from V and 6 bases from J, with 3 bases in between. In germline, CDR1 is SGHAT, CDR2 FQNNGV. CDR3 residues: CASSLVEQYF. The CDR3 DNA follows: TGTGCCAGCAGCTTGGTCGAGCAGTACTTC.

The V and J genes are TRBV11-2 and TRBJ2-3; D tentatively reads TRBD1 or TRBD2 (5 bases each). The germline CDR1 and CDR2 sequences are SGHAT and FQNNGV. This CDR3 contains 19 residues. V was cut by 0 bases and J by 3 bases, with 22 bases left in between. CDR3 bases: TGTGCCAGCAGCTTAGATGGGTGGGGGACCCAGGGACGGACAGATACGCAGTATTTT. Amino acids: CASSLDGWGTQGRTDTQYF.

The rearrangement uses TRBV7-6 and TRBJ2-4; a weak D match, TRBD1 (5 bases). Per germline, CDR1 SGHVS and CDR2 FNYEAQ. The germline V and J ends were trimmed by 5 bases and 0 bases, with 17 bases remaining between them. The CDR3 extends over 17 amino acids. The CDR3 reads CASSLYNPTAAKNIQYF. The CDR3, as DNA: TGTGCCAGCAGCCTCTACAACCCGACAGCAGCCAAAAACATTCAGTACTTC.

This sequence joins TRBV29-1 and TRBJ1-2; 9 nucleotides line up with TRBD1. Per the germline V gene, CDR1 is SQVTM and CDR2 is ANQGSEA. The CDR3 contains 15 residues. J was trimmed by 2 bases and V by 5 bases; bases with no gene match: 9. DNA for the CDR3: TGCAGCGTTCAGGACAGGGGCCAATTAAACTATGGCTACACCTTC. Translated, it gives CSVQDRGQLNYGYTF. The full variable domain, completed using reference TRBV29-1 and TRBJ1-2, is SAVISQKPSRDICQRGTSLTIQCQVDSQVTMMFWYRQQPGQSLTLIATANQGSEATYESGFVIDKFPISRPNLTFSTLTVSNMSPEDSSIYLCSVQDRGQLNYGYTFGSGTRLTVV.

The V call is TRBV19, the J call TRBJ1-5, with D unresolved. CDR3 length: 14 residues. With 9 bases removed from V and 0 bases from J, the gap between germline ends came to 12 bases. The V gene's germline CDR1 is LNHDA and CDR2 SQIVND (reference sequence). The CDR3 protein is CASKWANSNQPQHF. In nucleotides, the CDR3 is TGTGCCAGCAAGTGGGCTAATAGCAATCAGCCCCAGCATTTT.

The chain couples TRBV2 to TRBJ2-5, with a weak D call TRBD1 (5 bases). This CDR3 is built from 14 residues. Germline CDR1 and CDR2: SNHLY and FYNNEI. Deletions cut 8 bases from V and 0 bases from J, with 13 bases between. CDR3 in amino acids: CASGQGVYQETQYF. The DNA for the CDR3 is TGTGCCAGCGGGCAGGGCGTCTACCAAGAGACCCAGTACTTC.

V is TRBV7-9 and J is TRBJ2-5, with 10 positions matching TRBD1. The V segment lost 5 bases and the J segment 5 bases; nucleotides outside the gene matches: 5. This CDR3 contains 14 residues. CDR1 SEHNR and CDR2 FQNEAQ come from the germline V gene (reference sequence). In nucleotides, the CDR3 is TGTGCCAGCAGCCTCACGGGACAGGGGGAGACCCAGTACTTC. Protein product: CASSLTGQGETQYF.

This clone was seen once. Within the sample, other DNA sequences also encode this same CDR3. The chain uses TRBV19 and TRBJ2-1; D remains unclear. The CDR3 length is 13 residues. The V gene's germline CDR1 is LNHDA and CDR2 SQIVND (reference sequence). Trimming stripped 2 bases from V and 5 bases from J, with 7 bases between. CDR3 bases: TGTGCCAGTAGTATATGGGGTAACAATGAGCAGTTCTTC. This encodes CASSIWGNNEQFF.

The chain employs TRBV6-1 and TRBJ2-1; D uncertain. The V end was cut by 6 bases, the J end by 4 bases, with 4 bases between. CDR1 is MNHNS and CDR2 is SASEGT in the germline V gene. CDR3 length: 11 residues. CDR3 in DNA: TGTGCCAGCAGGGAATACAATGAGCAGTTCTTC. It codes for CASREYNEQFF.

This chain uses TRBV29-1 with TRBJ2-7; D call uncertain. The V end lost 4 bases, the J end lost 4 bases, and 11 bases lay between the germline ends. Germline loops: CDR1 SQVTM, CDR2 ANQGSEA. The CDR3 covers 12 residues. CDR3 sequence: CSVVGPLYEQYF. DNA for the CDR3: TGCAGCGTTGTTGGGCCTTTGTACGAGCAGTACTTC.

The chain carries TRBV27 and TRBJ2-2; maybe TRBD2 (6 bases). Germline loops: CDR1 MNHEY, CDR2 SMNVEV (reference sequence). This CDR3 is 17 amino acids long. Between the trimmed V and J ends, which lost 2 bases and 1 base, there was a span of 14 bases. Written as DNA, the CDR3 is TGTGCCAGCAGTTTAAGTTTGGGGGGTGGGAACACCGGGGAGCTGTTTTTT. Amino acids: CASSLSLGGGNTGELFF.

This clone was detected only once. Relative to the germline gene, one junction end is altered; a read error may explain this. V is TRBV7-7 and J is TRBJ2-5, with a tentative D call TRBD2 (6 bases). CDR3 length: 15 residues. CDR1 is SSHAT, CDR2 FNYEAQ, per germline (reference sequence). The CDR3 is CASSLTRSYQETQYF. CDR3 bases: TGTGCTAGCAGCTTGACTAGAAGTTACCAAGAGACCCAGTACTTC.

The chain employs TRBV6-5 and TRBJ2-7; no clear D. From germline, CDR1 is MNHEY and CDR2 SVGAGI. The germline V and J ends were trimmed by 2 bases and 5 bases, with 10 bases remaining between them. The CDR3 is made up of 13 amino acids. CDR3 region: CASSYRAAHEQYF. CDR3 sequence (DNA): TGTGCCAGCAGTTACCGGGCCGCCCACGAGCAGTACTTC.

The chain has TRBV5-6 and TRBJ2-5; D unclear. The V gene lost 1 base and the J gene lost 2 bases, with 6 bases spanning the gap. Per the germline V gene, CDR1 is SGHDT and CDR2 is YYEEEE. CDR3 length: 13 amino acids. The CDR3 region has the DNA TGTGCCAGCAGCTTGACTCCACAAGAGACCCAGTACTTC. Its protein product is CASSLTPQETQYF.

The chain combines TRBV29-1 with TRBJ1-1; no clear D gene. The germline V gene has CDR1 SQVTM and CDR2 ANQGSEA. Between the trimmed V and J ends, which lost 5 bases and 5 bases, there was a span of 9 bases. This CDR3 region has 11 residues. The DNA of the CDR3 is TGCAGCGTTAACGTGGGAACTGAAGCTTTCTTT. This codes for CSVNVGTEAFF.

This chain uses TRBV2 with TRBJ2-7, with TRBD1 as a possible D gene (5 bases). Germline V gene lookup returns CDR1 SNHLY and CDR2 FYNNEI. This CDR3 has 12 residues. Trimming removed 3 bases at V and 7 bases at J, with 10 bases between. The CDR3 loop reads CASSEWGEEQYF. CDR3 DNA: TGTGCCAGCAGTGAGTGGGGCGAAGAGCAGTACTTC.

Comment on this clone: The same CDR3 also results from other DNA sequences found in this sample. The chain has TRBV5-1 and TRBJ2-7; D gene ambiguous. Germline CDR1 reads SGHRS; CDR2 reads YFSETQ. Trimming took off 0 bases at V and 3 bases at J, with 7 bases between the two ends. CDR3 length equals 13 residues. CDR3 sequence: CASSLGSGYEQYF. The CDR3 bases are TGCGCCAGCAGCTTGGGGTCGGGCTACGAGCAGTACTTC.

The chain employs TRBV11-2 and TRBJ2-1; 12 bases are shared with TRBD2. Per germline, CDR1 SGHAT and CDR2 FQNNGV. V lost 4 bases, J lost 9 bases, and 4 bases stayed unmatched. The CDR3 sequence is 14 residues long. CDR3 in amino acids: CASSSGLAGLEQFF. Written as DNA, the CDR3 is TGTGCCAGCAGCTCAGGACTAGCGGGACTTGAGCAGTTCTTC.

This chain links TRBV27 with TRBJ2-1; D not certain. CDR1 is MNHEY, CDR2 SMNVEV, per germline (reference sequence). V was cut by 3 bases and J by 3 bases, with 15 bases left in between. The CDR3 is 16 amino acids. The CDR3 is CASSFSRQSVYNEQFF. The CDR3 coding sequence is TGTGCCAGCAGTTTTTCCCGGCAATCGGTCTACAATGAGCAGTTCTTC.

This clone came up once. CDR3 protein: CASSSLSFEQFF. CDR3 nucleotides: TGTGCCAGCAGCTCTTTGTCTTTCGAGCAGTTCTTC. The chain joins TRBV13 to TRBJ2-1; D uncertain. Germline V gene data show CDR1 as PRHDT and CDR2 as FYEKMQ (reference sequence). The CDR3 sequence is 12 residues long. Deletions cut 4 bases from V and 10 bases from J, with 11 bases between.

The chain recombines TRBV6-5 with TRBJ2-7; the D gene is possibly TRBD2 (7 bases). Germline CDR1 reads MNHEY; CDR2 reads SVGAGI. The CDR3 length is 13 residues. V lost 8 bases, J lost 6 bases, and 17 bases lay in between. The CDR3: CASSHDGGREQYF. In DNA form, the CDR3 reads TGTGCCAGCTCCCACGACGGGGGGCGCGAGCAGTACTTC.

In regard to this clone: Other DNA sequences from this sample encode an identical CDR3 as well. This chain joins TRBV7-2 and TRBJ2-7; TRBD2 agrees at 7 bases. Germline V gene lookup returns CDR1 SGHTA and CDR2 FQGNSA. The V gene end was trimmed by 0 bases and the J gene end by 4 bases; junction bases not matched to a gene: 3. There are 14 residues in the CDR3. CDR3 coding DNA: TGTGCCAGCAGCTTAGCGGGAGGGTTATACGAGCAGTACTTC. It yields the protein CASSLAGGLYEQYF. The full variable domain, with the rest looked up from reference TRBV7-2 and TRBJ2-7, is GAGVSQSPSNKVTEKGKDVELRCDPISGHTALYWYRQSLGQGLEFLIYFQGNSAPDKSGLPSDRFSAERTGGSVSTLTIQRTQQEDSAVYLCASSLAGGLYEQYFGPGTRLTVT.